This entry lists 5 T cell receptor beta chains sequenced from one sample in a study of blood T cell repertoires in COVID-19. Sequenced by immunoSEQ multiplex PCR; TCRdb stores in-frame clones only, minus some. The table lists about 250,000 clones, approximately 80% of them singletons. The sequenced sample consisted of peripheral blood. The receptors come from a man aged 40-50 years with acute or convalescent COVID-19.

The chain links TRBV2 to TRBJ2-5; 10 bases are a match to TRBD2. The germline V gene encodes CDR1 SNHLY and CDR2 FYNNEI. The CDR3 is made up of 16 amino acids. With 6 bases clipped from V and 4 bases from J, the junction kept 11 bases outside the gene matches. CDR3 nucleotide sequence: TGTGCCAGCAGCTCGTCTAGCGGGAGCGGAGGAGAGACCCAGTACTTC. Translated: CASSSSSGSGGETQYF.

This rearrangement joins TRBV4-3 to TRBJ1-1; D not certain. CDR1 and CDR2 (germline): LGHNA, YSLEER. V was shortened by 0 bases and J by 1 base, with 6 bases between the two germline ends. This CDR3 is 14 amino acids long. Written as DNA, the CDR3 is TGCGCCAGCAGCCAAGATTTTCGGAACACTGAAGCTTTCTTT. This codes for CASSQDFRNTEAFF.

Concerning this clone itself: In the same sample, other DNA sequences code for this CDR3. The rearrangement links TRBV27 to TRBJ1-2, with D possibly matching TRBD1 (5 bases). The V gene lost 3 bases and the J gene lost 4 bases, with 12 bases spanning the gap. This CDR3 is 14 amino acids long. In germline, CDR1 is MNHEY, CDR2 SMNVEV (reference sequence). CDR3 region: CASSLSRDSYGYTF. CDR3 bases: TGTGCCAGCAGTTTGAGCAGGGATAGCTATGGCTACACCTTC.

The V call is TRBV4-2, the J call TRBJ1-1; a possible D gene is TRBD1 (6 bases). Germline assignment: CDR1 LGHNA and CDR2 YNFKEQ. This CDR3 region has 13 residues. V was clipped by 1 base and J by 4 bases, with 7 bases between them. This chain's CDR3 is CASSQAGVTEAFF. In nucleotides, the CDR3 is TGTGCCAGCAGCCAAGCAGGGGTCACTGAAGCTTTCTTT.

J is TRBJ1-2 and V is TRBV18, with D maybe TRBD1 (6 bases). The CDR3 spans 17 residues. Trimming took 3 bases from V and 0 from J, leaving 17 bases between them. Per germline, CDR1 KGHSH and CDR2 LQKENI. The CDR3 loop reads CASSPYDGQTANYGYTF. CDR3 DNA sequence: TGTGCCAGCTCACCGTACGATGGACAGACCGCTAACTATGGCTACACCTTC. The full variable domain, with the rest looked up from reference TRBV18 and TRBJ1-2, is NAGVMQNPRHLVRRRGQEARLRCSPMKGHSHVYWYRQLPEEGLKFMVYLQKENIIDESGMPKERFSAEFPKEGPSILRIQQVVRGDSAAYFCASSPYDGQTANYGYTFGSGTRLTVV.